What follows is one T cell receptor beta chain and its context. It has no known antigen specificity. Base qualities were left out, and no much larger clone turns up one base away. These data come from a study of blood T cell repertoires in COVID-19 (dated by TCRdb to about 2020). As for the study more broadly: Samples covering the acute and convalescent phases of COVID-19 were provided by collaborators in the United States, Italy and Spain. The repertoires were made available in a free public database intended to serve as a resource for research on the immune response to SARS-CoV-2. Where HLA class I and class II types were available, the types were taken from metadata supplied by the sample provider, not from assay-based typing. Samples came from the ongoing ImmuneRACE study (first 160 participants) plus 1,254 subjects from 6 global collaborators. Nearly every sample came with metadata listing a de-identified subject ID, COVID-19 status, age in years and sex. The material from the prospective study consisted of cDNA or gDNA derived from T cells, B-cell-depleted T cells, or PBMCs. Deeply sampled blood TCRbeta repertoires from subjects exposed to, actively infected with, or recovered from COVID-19 were included in the dataset.

On the study overall, not on this receptor specifically: The amount of clinical and demographic metadata varied by source and participant and was provided uncurated.

The CDR3, from cysteine to valine, totals 16 residues. The CDR3 DNA has 48 bases and is translated from base 1. CDR1 SGHVS and CDR2 FQNEAQ are derived from the germline V gene. The germline V end is reduced by 0 bases and the J end by 6 bases; junction bases left unmatched: 11. The immunoSEQ Assay, a bias-controlled multiplex PCR, was used to amplify TCRbeta CDR3 regions from genomic DNA. Per the source publication's procedure: Within the assay, amplification of reference gene primers was used to estimate how many nucleated cells each sample contained. To quantify the absolute abundance of each unique TCRbeta CDR3 rearrangement, sequence reads were collapsed and filtered. Productive Simpson clonality was computed per sample as the square root of Simpson's diversity index over productive rearrangements. TCRdb re-hosts the immuneACCESS table, in-frame sequences only. Its copies lack some clones; in the studies checked, an unresolved V gene accounts for under half of them, and the cause for the rest is not known. The V and J calls and the clone size are those of that table, but D and trimming were determined from the DNA. The sample table lists more than 120,000 clones, over 65% of them with a count of one. The ten largest make up 4.5% to 6% of the sample.

Each collaborating institution followed its own protocols to collect whole blood in K2EDTA tubes. For TCRbeta analysis, collaborator samples were shipped as frozen whole blood, as isolated PBMCs, or as DNA extracted from either sample type. This chain is built from TRBV7-8 and TRBJ2-7; 7 nucleotides in the junction match TRBD2. The TCR sequence derives from a human donor in a cohort sampled during active COVID-19. Sequencing was performed on peripheral blood. In nucleotide form, the sequence is TGTGCCAGCAGCTTAGCACCGGGACTAATTGGATCCGAGCAGTACGTC. Translation gives CASSLAPGLIGSEQYV.